This T cell receptor (beta chain) was sequenced for a study of Ad26.COV2.S vaccination and SARS-CoV-2 variants. Overall study results and limits: Vaccine recipients posted higher spike-specific TCR breadth than their placebo counterparts.

Of note for this clone: What it binds is unknown.

Sequenced by immunoSEQ multiplex PCR; TCRdb stores in-frame clones only, minus some. The sample holds about 420,000 clones, around nine tenths seen once. Trimming pared 0 bases from V and 1 base from J, leaving 14 bases between. The CDR3 contains 17 residues. From germline, CDR1 is KGHSH and CDR2 LQKENI. The treatment: 15 to 20 received Ad26.COV2.S at low or high dose, single or two shots; roughly 5 received placebo; per-sample allocation not given. After the first vaccine or placebo injection, samples were drawn on day 63. What was given as vaccine was an Ad26 vector encoding Wuhan-strain SARS-CoV-2 spike.

The sequence was collected from a person aged 18-65 years who received the Ad26.COV2.S COVID-19 vaccine or a placebo. The rearrangement joins TRBV18 to TRBJ2-3, with D maybe TRBD1 (5 bases). This specimen was peripheral blood, taken in a trial of Ad26.COV2.S vaccine versus placebo. The CDR3 DNA reads as TGTGCCAGCTCACCACCGGCTACAGGACCCCGCACAGATACGCAGTATTTT. It yields the protein CASSPPATGPRTDTQYF.